This TCR beta chain is from a study of blood T cell repertoires in COVID-19. Study background: Acute and convalescent COVID-19 samples came from the United States, Italy and Spain. T cells, B-cell-depleted T cells, or PBMCs provided the cDNA or gDNA that served as material.

The germline gives CDR1 KGHDR, CDR2 SFDVKD. Between the trimmed V and J ends, which lost 5 bases and 5 bases, there was a span of 14 bases. CDR3 length equals 14 residues. Those enrolled in Seattle joined during active infection and were followed longitudinally afterward. Per the authors' pipeline: Estimation of nucleated cell counts relied on the amplification of reference gene primers. The table came from immunoSEQ multiplex PCR; TCRdb's copy has only in-frame clones and leaves some out. Clone size and V and J calls were adopted from that table, with D and trimming inferred from the DNA. This sample has approximately 500,000 clones, with 85% to 90% found just once.

Sequenced: peripheral blood. The origin of this receptor is a woman aged 50 to 60 with COVID-19, enrolled during active disease. The chain carries TRBV24-1 and TRBJ1-2, with a possible D match to TRBD1 (6 bases). The chain's CDR3 is CATSGAGAQYGYTF. DNA for the CDR3: TGTGCCACCAGTGGTGCAGGGGCGCAGTATGGCTACACCTTC.